This T cell receptor (beta chain) was captured in a study of blood T cell repertoires in COVID-19 (dated by TCRdb to the early 2020s). Turning to the overall study: The collaborator samples originated in the United States, Italy and Spain and spanned the acute and convalescent phases of COVID-19. Deeply sampled blood TCRbeta repertoires from subjects exposed to, actively infected with, or recovered from COVID-19 were included in the dataset. HLA class I and class II types, where available, came from metadata supplied by the sample provider rather than from assay-based typing. A freely available public database, intended as a resource for researchers studying the immune response to SARS-CoV-2, is where the repertoires were released. Samples were obtained from the ongoing ImmuneRACE study (first 160 participants) and from over a thousand subjects provided by 6 global collaborators. The sample metadata nearly always contained a de-identified subject ID, COVID-19 status, age in years and sex. The material from the prospective study consisted of cDNA or gDNA derived from T cells, B-cell-depleted T cells, or PBMCs. Points the paper makes about the study in general: The quantity of clinical and demographic metadata differed by source and by participant and was supplied without curation.

One collaborating source in Seattle enrolled patients while the patients were actively infected and followed the patients over time throughout the course of disease. Each collaborating institution followed its own protocols to collect whole blood in K2EDTA tubes. Collaborator samples were shipped for TCRbeta analysis as frozen whole blood, isolated PBMCs, or DNA extracted from either sample type. Note on this clone: It lacks a known antigen. No quality values exist for individual bases; no much larger clone is one base distant.

TCRbeta CDR3 regions were amplified from genomic DNA by means of the immunoSEQ Assay, a bias-controlled multiplex PCR. In the original analysis: Within the assay, amplification of reference gene primers was used to estimate how many nucleated cells each sample contained. To quantify the absolute abundance of each unique TCRbeta CDR3 rearrangement, sequence reads were collapsed and filtered. Productive Simpson clonality was computed per sample as the square root of Simpson's diversity index over productive rearrangements. This immuneACCESS table, as held by TCRdb, lists in-frame sequences with V and J called but not all clones. Of the missing ones, under half trace to an unresolved V gene in checked studies; the others have no known cause. For V, J and clone size, that table is used; D and trimming come from the DNA. The sample records 200,000 to 250,000 clones, 82% of which are singletons. In total, the top ten clones hold roughly 8.2% of the sample.

At the junction V is shortened by 2 bases and J by 2 bases; bases outside the gene matches: 9. There are 18 amino acids in the CDR3, from cysteine to phenylalanine inclusive. Just the 54-base CDR3 DNA is kept, in frame starting at base 1. CDR1 and CDR2 are read off the germline V gene as SGHRS and YFSETQ. Sequenced input: peripheral blood. This TCR was sampled from a woman aged 80 or older with COVID-19, enrolled during active disease. The sequence links TRBV5-1 to TRBJ2-2, and TRBD2 aligns with 10 junction nucleotides. The bases read TGCGCCAGCAGCTTCCCACCTAGCGGGGGACCTAACACCGGGGAGCTGTTTTTT. The translation is CASSFPPSGGPNTGELFF. The CDR3, completed at both ends by the reference TRBV5-1 and TRBJ2-2 genes, gives the full variable domain KAGVTQTPRYLIKTRGQQVTLSCSPISGHRSVSWYQQTPGQGLQFLFEYFSETQRNKGNFPGRFSGRQFSNSRSEMNVSTLELGDSALYLCASSFPPSGGPNTGELFFGEGSRLTVL.